These 9 T cell receptor beta chains share one sample of origin, sequenced in a study of naive and memory T cell subsets. An equimolar mix of two oligonucleotides served as the beta constant-region primer for TRBC1 and TRBC2. Ligated cDNA was amplified by four rounds of PCR with nested alpha and beta constant-region primers and SP2. TCRdb recomputed calls from the UMI-ligation and nested PCR reads with MiXCR, one row per CDR3 protein. The sample lists some 80,000 distinct CDR3 sequences, around 9% occurring once. The sequenced sample was naive CD8+ T cells from blood. The receptors here all came from a human donor in good health.

The chain is built from TRBV7-9 and TRBJ2-7; D is unclear. Germline V gene sequence: CDR1 SEHNR, CDR2 FQNEAQ (reference sequence). The V end was cut by 8 bases, the J end by 1 base, with 15 bases between. The CDR3 runs to 14 residues. CDR3 region: CASQVGPKSYEQYF. CDR3 nucleotide sequence: TGTGCCAGCCAAGTCGGGCCTAAGTCCTACGAGCAGTACTTC. Supplemented by reference TRBV7-9 and TRBJ2-7, the full variable domain reads DTGVSQNPRHKITKRGQNVTFRCDPISEHNRLYWYRQTLGQGPEFLTYFQNEAQLEKSRLLSDRFSAERPKGSFSTLEIQRTEQGDSAMYLCASQVGPKSYEQYFGPGTRLTVT.

This clonotype was seen more than once but under ten times. The genes are TRBV7-9 and TRBJ2-7; D is perhaps TRBD1 (5 bases). CDR1 SEHNR and CDR2 FQNEAQ come from the germline V gene (reference sequence). The length of the CDR3 is 15 residues. V was trimmed by 5 bases and J by 2 bases, leaving 16 bases between them. CDR3 coding DNA: TGTGCCAGCAGCGCGGCATCGACAGCGCCCTACGAGCAGTACTTC. It yields the protein CASSAASTAPYEQYF.

This clonotype appeared a few times. The gene calls are TRBV29-1 and TRBJ2-3; D perhaps matches TRBD2 (5 bases). The V end lost 0 bases, the J end lost 3 bases, and 10 bases lay between the germline ends. This CDR3 region has 14 residues. CDR1 SQVTM and CDR2 ANQGSEA come from the germline V gene. The CDR3 is CSVEEVGRTDTQYF. CDR3 DNA sequence: TGCAGCGTTGAAGAGGTGGGGAGAACAGATACGCAGTATTTT.

This clonotype turned up a few times. V gene TRBV12-5 combines with J gene TRBJ2-1; D is uncertain. There are 14 residues in the CDR3. The V gene's germline CDR1 is LGHNT and CDR2 FRNRAP. Between the trimmed V and J ends, which lost 3 bases and 0 bases, there was a span of 6 bases. The CDR3 sequence is CASGFLSSYNEQFF. Written as DNA, the CDR3 is TGTGCTAGTGGTTTTCTCAGCTCCTACAATGAGCAGTTCTTC.

This clonotype was observed many times. One end of the junction is discordant with germline, which a read error may explain. V usage is TRBV2 and J usage is TRBJ1-1; D is perhaps TRBD1 (6 bases). This CDR3 contains 13 residues. Germline V CDR1 and CDR2: SNHLY, FYNNEI. CDR3 sequence: CASRDRPNTEAFF. The CDR3, as DNA: TGTGCCAGCCGTGACAGGCCGAACACTGAAGCTTTCTTT.

There are many counts of this clonotype. The J gene is TRBJ2-5, the V gene TRBV6-6, with 10 bases matching TRBD1. The V and J ends lost 0 bases and 4 bases, in that order; junction bases with no gene match: 5. The germline gives CDR1 MNHNY, CDR2 SVGAGI (reference sequence). This CDR3 is built from 16 residues. In DNA, the CDR3 is TGTGCCAGCAGTTACTCGGGGACAGGGGATGGAGAGACCCAGTACTTC. Its translation: CASSYSGTGDGETQYF.

This clonotype was seen a handful of times. The V and J genes are TRBV28 and TRBJ2-5, with 10 bases that match TRBD1. From germline, CDR1 is MDHEN and CDR2 SYDVKM. The CDR3 consists of 16 residues. V was clipped by 5 bases and J by 5 bases; unmatched bases: 11. CDR3 nucleotides: TGTGCCAGCAGTCTCCCGGGACAGGGGAGTAGTGAGACCCAGTACTTC. This sequence encodes CASSLPGQGSSETQYF.

This clonotype was picked up a small number of times. The CDR3 DNA sequence: TGCGCCAGCAGTGAGTCGCGGACGGCGAACACCGGGGAGCTGTTTTTT. Translating it yields CASSESRTANTGELFF. The chain uses TRBV10-1 and TRBJ2-2; no firm D call. Germline CDR1 WNHNN, CDR2 SYGVQD (reference sequence). CDR3 length: 16 amino acids. Deletions cut 0 bases from V and 0 bases from J, with 8 bases between.

The chain joins TRBV29-1 to TRBJ2-5; a possible D gene is TRBD2 (6 bases). The V end lost 5 bases, the J end lost 1 base, and 14 bases lay between the germline ends. CDR3 size: 14 residues. Germline CDR1 SQVTM, CDR2 ANQGSEA. CDR3 nucleotide sequence: TGCAGCGTTTCCGGGGGAGCGGGCCAAGAGACCCAGTACTTC. Protein sequence: CSVSGGAGQETQYF.